Below, one T cell receptor beta chain is given with its context. Specified time point: recipient sample about 28 days before transplant, after cytoreduction. The data stem from a study of T cell clonotyping in hematopoietic cell transplantation. Trimming stripped 4 bases from V and 8 bases from J, with 20 bases between. The CDR3 has 15 amino acids. Germline CDR1 and CDR2: LNHDA and SQIVND (reference sequence). Sequencing used immunoSEQ multiplex PCR; TCRdb keeps in-frame clones, though not all of them. The table lists 20,000 to 30,000 clones, about 79% of them singletons, with approximately 24% in the top ten.

The material sequenced was peripheral blood mononuclear cells, taken before stem cell transplant. This rearrangement joins TRBV19 to TRBJ1-1; possibly TRBD1 for D (6 bases). The source of this sequence is a woman aged 55-69 years with acute myeloid leukemia. Some clones in this sample may be carry-over from other donors' samples. The CDR3 is CASSTGMGASPEAFF. The CDR3 DNA is TGTGCCAGTAGTACAGGAATGGGGGCCTCACCCGAAGCTTTCTTT.